The entry below describes one TCR beta chain. Distinct nucleotide sequences in the sample also encode this CDR3. V trimming: 7 bases; J trimming: 7 bases; junction bases outside the gene matches: 8. The CDR3 spans 14 residues. Germline V gene sequence: CDR1 MDHEN, CDR2 SYDVKM. This entry comes from a study of control samples from healthy donors and cancer patients. The protocol was immunoSEQ multiplex PCR, while the TCRdb copy is restricted to in-frame clones and leaves out a portion. The sample contains around 200,000 clones, 90% to 95% of which appear only once. The V gene is TRBV28, the J gene TRBJ1-5, with 9 nucleotides matching TRBD1. The clonotype comes from a woman aged 25 to 45 in good health. Sequencing used blood. The CDR3 loop reads CASKPGQGVQPQHF. Here the CDR3 DNA reads TGTGCCAGCAAACCGGGACAGGGAGTACAGCCCCAGCATTTT.